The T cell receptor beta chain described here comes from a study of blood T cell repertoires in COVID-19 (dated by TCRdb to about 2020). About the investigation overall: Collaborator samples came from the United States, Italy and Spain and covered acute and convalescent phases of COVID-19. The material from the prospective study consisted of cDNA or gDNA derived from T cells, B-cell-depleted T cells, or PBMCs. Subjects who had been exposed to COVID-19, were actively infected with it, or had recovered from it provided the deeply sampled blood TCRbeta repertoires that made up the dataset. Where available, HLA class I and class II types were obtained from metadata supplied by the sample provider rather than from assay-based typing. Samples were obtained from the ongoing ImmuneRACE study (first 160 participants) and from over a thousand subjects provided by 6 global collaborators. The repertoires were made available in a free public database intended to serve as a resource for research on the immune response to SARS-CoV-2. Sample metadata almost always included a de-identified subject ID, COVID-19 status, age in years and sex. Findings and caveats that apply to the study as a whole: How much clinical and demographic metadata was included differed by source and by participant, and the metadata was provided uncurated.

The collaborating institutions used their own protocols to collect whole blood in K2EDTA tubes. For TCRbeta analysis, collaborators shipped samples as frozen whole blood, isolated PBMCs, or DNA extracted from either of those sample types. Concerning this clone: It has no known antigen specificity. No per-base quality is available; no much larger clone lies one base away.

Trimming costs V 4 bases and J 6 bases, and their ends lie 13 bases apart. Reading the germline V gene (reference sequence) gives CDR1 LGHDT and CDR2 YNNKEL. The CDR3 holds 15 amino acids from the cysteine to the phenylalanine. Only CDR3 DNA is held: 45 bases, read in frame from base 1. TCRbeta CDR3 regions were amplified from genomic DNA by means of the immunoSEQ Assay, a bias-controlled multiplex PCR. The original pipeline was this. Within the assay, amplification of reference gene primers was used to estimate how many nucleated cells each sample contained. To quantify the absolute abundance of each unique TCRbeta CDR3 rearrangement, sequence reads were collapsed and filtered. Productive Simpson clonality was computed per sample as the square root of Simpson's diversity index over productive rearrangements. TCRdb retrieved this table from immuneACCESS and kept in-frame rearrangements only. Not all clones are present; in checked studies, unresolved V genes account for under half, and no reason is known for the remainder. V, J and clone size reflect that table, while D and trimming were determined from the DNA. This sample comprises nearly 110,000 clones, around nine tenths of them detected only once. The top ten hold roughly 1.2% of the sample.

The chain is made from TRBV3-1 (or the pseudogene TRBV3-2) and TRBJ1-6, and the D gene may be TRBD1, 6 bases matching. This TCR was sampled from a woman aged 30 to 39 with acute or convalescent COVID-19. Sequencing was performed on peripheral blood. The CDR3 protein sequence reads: CASSPRGGRNSPLHF. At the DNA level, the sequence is TGTGCCAGCAGCCCTCGGGGGGGGCGTAATTCACCCCTCCACTTT.